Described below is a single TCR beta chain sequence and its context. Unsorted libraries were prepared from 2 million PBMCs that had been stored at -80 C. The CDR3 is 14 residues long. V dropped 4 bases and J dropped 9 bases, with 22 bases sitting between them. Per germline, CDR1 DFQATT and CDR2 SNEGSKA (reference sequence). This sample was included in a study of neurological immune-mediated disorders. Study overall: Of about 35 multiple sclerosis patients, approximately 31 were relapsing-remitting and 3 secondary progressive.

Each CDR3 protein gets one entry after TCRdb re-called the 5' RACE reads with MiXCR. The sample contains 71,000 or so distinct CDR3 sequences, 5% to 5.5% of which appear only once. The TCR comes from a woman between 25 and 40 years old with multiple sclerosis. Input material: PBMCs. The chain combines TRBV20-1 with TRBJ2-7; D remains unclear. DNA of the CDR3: TGCAGTGCTATCCACCTCGGTGAGGTGCCAGCGCAGTACTTC. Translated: CSAIHLGEVPAQYF.